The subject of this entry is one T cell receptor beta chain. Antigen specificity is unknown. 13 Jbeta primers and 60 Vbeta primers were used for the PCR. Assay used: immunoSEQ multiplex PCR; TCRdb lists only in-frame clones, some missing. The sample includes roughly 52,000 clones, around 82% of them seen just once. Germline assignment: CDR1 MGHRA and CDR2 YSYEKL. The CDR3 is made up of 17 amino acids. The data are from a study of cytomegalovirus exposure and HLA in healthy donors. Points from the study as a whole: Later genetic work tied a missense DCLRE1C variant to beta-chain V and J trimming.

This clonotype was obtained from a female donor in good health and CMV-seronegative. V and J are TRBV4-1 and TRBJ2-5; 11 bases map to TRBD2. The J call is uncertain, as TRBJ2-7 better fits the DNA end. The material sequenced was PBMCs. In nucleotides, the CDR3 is TGCGCCAGCAGCCGGAGCCGGACTAGCGGGTTCTCCTACGAGCAGTACTTC. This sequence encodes CASSRSRTSGFSYEQYF.